Below are 7 T cell receptor beta chains sequenced from a single sample in a study of beta chain features in type 1 diabetes. These receptors have no known antigen. General observations from the study: Moderately but significantly shorter TCRB CDR3s were found in Type 1 diabetes patients in all four CD4+ subsets.

The entirety of the isolated RNA underwent reverse transcription, so expressed TCRB transcripts were sequenced. The assay was immunoSEQ multiplex PCR, and TCRdb's table has in-frame clones only and misses some. The table has some 290,000 clones, around an eighth seen once; the top ten hold roughly 0.018%. Sample: naive CD4+ T cells from blood. Source of these receptors: a man between 25 and 39 years old with type 1 diabetes.

There are a few counts of this clone. The rearrangement joins TRBV28 to TRBJ2-1; the D gene is possibly TRBD1 (5 bases). The CDR3 is 15 amino acids. V lost 3 bases to trimming and J lost 0 bases, with 9 bases between them. CDR1 is MDHEN, CDR2 SYDVKM, per germline. CDR3 in amino acids: CASSFSRASYNEQFF. The CDR3 bases are TGTGCCAGCAGTTTTTCCAGGGCCTCCTACAATGAGCAGTTCTTC.

This chain uses TRBV5-4 with TRBJ2-3, with 7 bases aligning to TRBD1. This CDR3 is built from 17 residues. Trimming at V came to 4 bases and at J to 0 bases, leaving 11 bases not matched to a gene. Germline V gives CDR1 SGHNT, CDR2 YYREEE (reference sequence). CDR3 in DNA: TGTGCCAGCAGCCAAGAAAAGGGGGCCGACAGCACAGATACGCAGTATTTT. This sequence encodes CASSQEKGADSTDTQYF.

This clone was observed a few times. The chain carries TRBV6-5 and TRBJ2-4, with 7 bases lining up with TRBD1. The CDR3 is 15 residues long. The junction had 8 bases not matched to a gene; V was cut back by 3 bases and J by 6 bases. Germline CDR1 MNHEY, CDR2 SVGAGI. In nucleotides, the CDR3 is TGTGCCAGCAGTTATGGTCGGCAGGGGGTAAACATTCAGTACTTC. Translating it yields CASSYGRQGVNIQYF.

This clone has a handful of counts. The chain employs TRBV28 and TRBJ2-7; 7 bases align to TRBD1. The V segment lost 2 bases and the J segment 1 base; nucleotides outside the gene matches: 2. CDR3 size: 14 residues. Germline CDR1 and CDR2: MDHEN and SYDVKM. In DNA form, the CDR3 reads TGTGCCAGCAGTTTACGACAGGGTTCCTACGAGCAGTACTTC. This sequence encodes CASSLRQGSYEQYF. The full variable domain, its missing parts supplied by reference TRBV28 and TRBJ2-7, is DVKVTQSSRYLVKRTGEKVFLECVQDMDHENMFWYRQDPGLGLRLIYFSYDVKMKEKGDIPEGYSVSREKKERFSLILESASTNQTSMYLCASSLRQGSYEQYFGPGTRLTVT.

The chain links TRBV2 to TRBJ1-5; perhaps TRBD1 as D (6 bases). Germline CDR1 reads SNHLY; CDR2 reads FYNNEI. The CDR3 covers 15 residues. Trimming stripped 1 base from V and 7 bases from J, with 14 bases between. Written as DNA, the CDR3 is TGTGCCAGCAGTGAAGGTCCGGACAGCCTACAGCCCCAGCATTTT. It codes for CASSEGPDSLQPQHF.

Only a few counts were recorded for this clone. V gene TRBV7-3 combines with J gene TRBJ1-1, with a weak D call TRBD1 (6 bases). The CDR3 runs 16 residues. Germline CDR1 reads SGHTA; CDR2 reads FQGTGA. Trimming pared 5 bases from V and 1 base from J, leaving 17 bases between. Here the CDR3 DNA reads TGTGCCAGCAGCCGCTCGTCCGCAGGGGCGAACACTGAAGCTTTCTTT. Translating it yields CASSRSSAGANTEAFF.

The J gene is TRBJ2-3, the V gene TRBV6-4; D may be TRBD1 (6 bases). Trimming left V 6 bases short and J 1 base short, with 11 bases between. The CDR3 runs to 14 residues. Per germline, CDR1 MRHNA and CDR2 SNTAGT. The CDR3 region has the DNA TGTGCCAGCAGCCCCCGACAGGGCACAGATACGCAGTATTTT. It codes for CASSPRQGTDTQYF.